The source of this TCR beta chain is a study of tumor and adjacent non-tumor tissue in lung cancer. Study at large: Histology: about a dozen adenocarcinoma, a couple of squamous cell carcinoma, 1 small cell lung cancer. Stage I to III disease affected 10 men and roughly 5 women aged roughly 30 to 80.

The library came from three nested PCR rounds adapted from ARM-PCR protocols. Using its own MiXCR run on the multiplex PCR reads, TCRdb lists one record per CDR3 protein. The sample has roughly 81,000 distinct CDR3 sequences; around 70% are singletons. RNA was extracted from bulk tissue without any cell sorting. Chemotherapy-naive patients with new lung cancer underwent thoracic surgery in China, August–late 2014. CDR3 length: 11 residues. The chain uses TRBV12-3 or TRBV12-4 and TRBJ2-2; D unclear. The sequence came from an older woman with non-small cell lung cancer. Sequencing used lung tumor tissue. CDR3 amino acids: CGSSLTGELFF. CDR3 nucleotide sequence: TGTGGTAGCAGTTTAACCGGGGAGCTGTTTTTT.